Reported below is one TCR beta chain. The antigen is not known. Losses at the gene ends were 5 bases for V and 3 bases for J; bases not matched to a gene: 13. Germline V gene lookup returns CDR1 MNHEY and CDR2 SMNVEV (reference sequence). There are 17 residues in the CDR3. The authors extracted RNA and reverse transcribed it into cDNA as the sequencing template. Measured with immunoSEQ multiplex PCR; TCRdb has only the in-frame clones, and not every one. The repertoire holds about 110,000 clones, with approximately 50% as singletons. This sample stems from a study of CD8+ T cells in alopecia areata. Peripheral blood, together with lesional scalp punch biopsies, was collected from alopecia areata patients. Broader study findings: Normal skin contains resident alphabeta T cells, and these are also sequenced in scalp samples.

The clonotype originates from a human donor with alopecia areata. This chain links TRBV27 with TRBJ1-5; the match to TRBD1 covers 7 bases. The sample consisted of NKG2D-low CD8+ T cells sorted from blood. The CDR3 DNA follows: TGTGCCAGCAGTCCCAGGGGGGGGCCACTTGACAATCAGCCCCAGCATTTT. Protein sequence: CASSPRGGPLDNQPQHF.